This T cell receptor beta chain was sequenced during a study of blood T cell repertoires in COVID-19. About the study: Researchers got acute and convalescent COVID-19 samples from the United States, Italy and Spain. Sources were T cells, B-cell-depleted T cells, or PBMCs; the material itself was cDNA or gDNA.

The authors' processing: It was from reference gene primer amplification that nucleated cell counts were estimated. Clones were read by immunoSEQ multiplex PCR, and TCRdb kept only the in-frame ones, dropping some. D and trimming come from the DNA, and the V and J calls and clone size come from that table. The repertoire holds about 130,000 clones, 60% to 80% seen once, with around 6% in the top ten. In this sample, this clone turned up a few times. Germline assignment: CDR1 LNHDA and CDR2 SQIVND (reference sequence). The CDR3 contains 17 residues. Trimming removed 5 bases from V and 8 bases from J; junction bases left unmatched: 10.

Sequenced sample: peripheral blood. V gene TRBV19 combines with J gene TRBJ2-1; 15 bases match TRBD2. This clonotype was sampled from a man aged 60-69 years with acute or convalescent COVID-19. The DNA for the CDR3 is TGTGCCAGTAGTCCACTCCCCGGACTAGCGGGGGGGCATGAGCAGTTCTTC. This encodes CASSPLPGLAGGHEQFF.